This TCR beta chain was sequenced for a study of CD8+ T cells in alopecia areata. This clone was found a few times. Its antigen is currently unknown. cDNA reverse transcribed from extracted RNA served as the sequencing template. Profiled with immunoSEQ multiplex PCR; TCRdb holds only in-frame clones, not every one. The sample comprises 90,000 to 130,000 clones, 50% to 70% of which are singletons, and around a quarter rests with the top ten. Individuals with alopecia areata gave both lesional scalp punch biopsies and peripheral blood for collection. CD4+ and CD8+ T cells were sorted from PBMCs. Study results and limitations: Sequenced scalp T cells also include alphabeta T cells resident in normal skin.

The CDR3 totals 11 residues. V lost 3 bases, J lost 6 bases, and 6 bases lay in between. Germline loops: CDR1 LNHDA, CDR2 SQIVND (reference sequence). Sequencing input: NKG2D-low CD8+ T cells sorted from blood. This TCR was sampled from a human donor with alopecia areata. The chain employs TRBV19 and TRBJ2-7, with D possibly TRBD1 on 6 matching bases. The CDR3 DNA sequence: TGTGCCAGTAGTATCAGGGGCGAGCAGTACTTC. Its protein product is CASSIRGEQYF.